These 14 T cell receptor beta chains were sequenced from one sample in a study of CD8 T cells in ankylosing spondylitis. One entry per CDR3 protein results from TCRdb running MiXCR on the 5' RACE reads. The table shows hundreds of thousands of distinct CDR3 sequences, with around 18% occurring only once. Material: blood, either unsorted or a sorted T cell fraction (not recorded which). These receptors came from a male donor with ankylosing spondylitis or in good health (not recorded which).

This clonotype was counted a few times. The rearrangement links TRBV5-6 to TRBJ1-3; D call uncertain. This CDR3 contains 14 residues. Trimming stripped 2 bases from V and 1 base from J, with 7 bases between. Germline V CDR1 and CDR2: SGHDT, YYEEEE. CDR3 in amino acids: CASSFGDSGNTIYF. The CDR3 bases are TGTGCCAGCAGCTTCGGGGATTCTGGAAACACCATATATTTT. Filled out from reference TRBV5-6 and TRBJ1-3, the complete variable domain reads DAGVTQSPTHLIKTRGQQVTLRCSPKSGHDTVSWYQQALGQGPQFIFQYYEEEERQRGNFPDRFSGHQFPNYSSELNVNALLLGDSALYLCASSFGDSGNTIYFGEGSWLTVV.

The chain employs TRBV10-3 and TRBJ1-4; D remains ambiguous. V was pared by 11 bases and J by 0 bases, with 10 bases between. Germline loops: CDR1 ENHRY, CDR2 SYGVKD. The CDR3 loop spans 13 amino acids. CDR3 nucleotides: TGTGCCGCTAGAGGTGCAACTAATGAAAAACTGTTTTTT. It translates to CAARGATNEKLFF.

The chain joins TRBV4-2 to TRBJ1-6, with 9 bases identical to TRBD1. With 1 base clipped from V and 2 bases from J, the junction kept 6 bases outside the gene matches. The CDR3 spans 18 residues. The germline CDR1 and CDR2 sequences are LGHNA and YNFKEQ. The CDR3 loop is CASSQGGGQGAYNSPLHF. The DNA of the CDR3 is TGTGCCAGCAGCCAAGGAGGGGGACAGGGTGCCTATAATTCACCCCTCCACTTT.

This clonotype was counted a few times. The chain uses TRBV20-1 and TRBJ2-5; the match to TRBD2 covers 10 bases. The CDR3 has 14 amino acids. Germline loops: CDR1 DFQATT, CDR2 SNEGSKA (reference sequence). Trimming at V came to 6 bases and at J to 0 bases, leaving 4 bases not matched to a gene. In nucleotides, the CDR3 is TGCAGTGCCCACACTAGCGGGGACCAAGAGACCCAGTACTTC. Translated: CSAHTSGDQETQYF.

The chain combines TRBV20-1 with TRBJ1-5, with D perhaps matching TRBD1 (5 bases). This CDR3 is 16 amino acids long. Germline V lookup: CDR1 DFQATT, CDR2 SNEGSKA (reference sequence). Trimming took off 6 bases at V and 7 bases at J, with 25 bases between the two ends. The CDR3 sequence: CSAHQYPGLEGQPQHF. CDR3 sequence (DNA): TGCAGTGCACACCAGTACCCAGGGCTTGAAGGGCAGCCCCAGCATTTT.

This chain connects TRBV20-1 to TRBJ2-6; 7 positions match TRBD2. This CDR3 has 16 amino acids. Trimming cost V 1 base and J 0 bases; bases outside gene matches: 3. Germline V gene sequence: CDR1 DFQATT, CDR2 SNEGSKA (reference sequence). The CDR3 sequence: CSARAGGPSGANVLTF. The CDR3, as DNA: TGCAGTGCTAGAGCGGGGGGTCCCTCTGGGGCCAACGTCCTGACTTTC.

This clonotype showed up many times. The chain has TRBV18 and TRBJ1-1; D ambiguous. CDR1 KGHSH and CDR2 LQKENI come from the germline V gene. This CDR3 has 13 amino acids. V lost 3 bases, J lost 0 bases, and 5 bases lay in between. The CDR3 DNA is TGTGCCAGCTCACCGCAACTGAACACTGAAGCTTTCTTT. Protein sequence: CASSPQLNTEAFF.

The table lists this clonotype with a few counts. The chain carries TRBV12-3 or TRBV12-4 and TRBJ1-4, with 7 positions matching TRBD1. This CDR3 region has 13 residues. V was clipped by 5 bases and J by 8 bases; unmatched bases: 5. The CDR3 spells CASSPGTAEKLFF. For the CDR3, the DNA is TGTGCCAGCAGTCCCGGGACAGCCGAAAAACTGTTTTTT.

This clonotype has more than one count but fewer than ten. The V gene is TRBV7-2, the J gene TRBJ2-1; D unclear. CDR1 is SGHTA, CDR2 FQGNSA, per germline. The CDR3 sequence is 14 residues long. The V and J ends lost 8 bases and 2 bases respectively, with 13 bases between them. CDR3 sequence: CASVPPNAYNEQFF. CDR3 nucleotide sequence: TGTGCCAGCGTCCCTCCCAACGCCTACAATGAGCAGTTCTTC.

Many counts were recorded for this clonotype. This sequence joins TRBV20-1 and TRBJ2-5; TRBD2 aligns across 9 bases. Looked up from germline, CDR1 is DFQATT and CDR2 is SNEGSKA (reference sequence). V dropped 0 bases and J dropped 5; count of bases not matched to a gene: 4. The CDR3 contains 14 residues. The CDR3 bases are TGCAGTGCTAGAGATCGGCTAGCGGGGGAGACCCAGTACTTC. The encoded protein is CSARDRLAGETQYF.

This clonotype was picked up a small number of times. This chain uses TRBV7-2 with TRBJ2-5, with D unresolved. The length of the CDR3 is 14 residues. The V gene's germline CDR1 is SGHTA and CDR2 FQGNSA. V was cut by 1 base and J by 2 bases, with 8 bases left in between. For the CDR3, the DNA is TGTGCCAGCAGCTTAGGCCCGTCGCAAGAGACCCAGTACTTC. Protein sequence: CASSLGPSQETQYF.

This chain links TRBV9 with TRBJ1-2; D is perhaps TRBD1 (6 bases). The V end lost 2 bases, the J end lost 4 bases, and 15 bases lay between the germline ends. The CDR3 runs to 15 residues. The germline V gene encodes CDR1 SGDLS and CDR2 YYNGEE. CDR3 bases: TGTGCCAGCAGCGTCTCACCGGGGGCGAGCTATGGCTACACCTTC. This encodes CASSVSPGASYGYTF.

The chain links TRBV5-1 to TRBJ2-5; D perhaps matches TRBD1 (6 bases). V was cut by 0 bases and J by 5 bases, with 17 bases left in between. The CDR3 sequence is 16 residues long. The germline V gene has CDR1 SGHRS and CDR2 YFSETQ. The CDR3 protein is CASSLASGQPGETQYF. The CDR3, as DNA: TGCGCCAGCAGCTTGGCCTCAGGACAGCCTGGGGAGACCCAGTACTTC. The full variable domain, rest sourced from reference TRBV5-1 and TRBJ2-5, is KAGVTQTPRYLIKTRGQQVTLSCSPISGHRSVSWYQQTPGQGLQFLFEYFSETQRNKGNFPGRFSGRQFSNSRSEMNVSTLELGDSALYLCASSLASGQPGETQYFGPGTRLLVL.

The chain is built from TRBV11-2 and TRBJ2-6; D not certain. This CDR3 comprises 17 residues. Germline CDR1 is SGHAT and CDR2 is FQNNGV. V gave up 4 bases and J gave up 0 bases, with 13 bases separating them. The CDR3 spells CASSSHRLNSGANVLTF. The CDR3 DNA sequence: TGTGCCAGCAGCTCCCATCGTCTGAACTCTGGGGCCAACGTCCTGACTTTC.